Shown below are 25 T cell receptor beta chains from a single sample sequenced in a study of T cell responses to AZD1222 COVID-19 vaccine. Some clones are missing from TCRdb's copy, which holds only in-frame ones; the method was immunoSEQ multiplex PCR. This sample yields roughly 100,000 clones, of which about nine tenths are seen a single time; around 4.8% belongs to the top ten. The starting material was peripheral blood, obtained on day 0 of AZD1222 vaccination. The origin of the receptors is an adult in good health.

This chain uses TRBV9 with TRBJ1-6; no firm D call. The CDR3 is made up of 13 amino acids. Trimming shortened V by 4 bases and J by 4 bases, and 6 bases separated the two germline ends. The germline CDR1 and CDR2 sequences are SGDLS and YYNGEE. Here the CDR3 reads CASSRGYNSPLHF. The CDR3 DNA reads as TGTGCCAGCAGCCGAGGGTATAATTCACCCCTCCACTTT.

The genes are TRBV28 and TRBJ1-5; 8 positions agree with TRBD1. Germline trimming cut 6 bases from V and 5 bases from J; bases unmatched to any gene: 12. Germline assignment: CDR1 MDHEN and CDR2 SYDVKM. The CDR3 is 16 amino acids. The CDR3 region has the DNA TGTGCCAGCAGAACCCAGGGGGCGCGATATCATCAGCCCCAGCATTTT. It yields the protein CASRTQGARYHQPQHF.

This chain joins TRBV6-1 and TRBJ1-2; D gene ambiguous. Germline assignment: CDR1 MNHNS and CDR2 SASEGT. The CDR3 consists of 15 residues. V was cut by 1 base and J by 4 bases, with 13 bases left in between. The CDR3 region is CASSEERSEGYGYTF. In DNA form, the CDR3 reads TGTGCCAGCAGTGAAGAGCGCAGCGAAGGCTATGGCTACACCTTC.

This chain connects TRBV14 to TRBJ1-2; D gene ambiguous. Germline lookup yields CDR1 SGHDN and CDR2 FVKESK. The ends were cut back, 0 bases at V and 3 bases at J, with 5 bases in the middle. This CDR3 comprises 13 residues. The CDR3 spells CASSQDRDYGYTF. The DNA for the CDR3 is TGTGCCAGCAGCCAAGATCGGGACTATGGCTACACCTTC.

This clone came up once. V is TRBV6-4 and J is TRBJ2-7; 9 bases align to TRBD1. Unmatched junction bases numbered 9, after V lost 5 bases and J lost 4 bases. This CDR3 contains 15 residues. CDR1 MRHNA and CDR2 SNTAGT come from the germline V gene. The CDR3 reads CASSFQAGQGYEQYF. The CDR3 DNA is TGTGCCAGCAGTTTTCAAGCGGGACAGGGTTACGAGCAGTACTTC.

This clone was observed a handful of times. This chain joins TRBV5-1 and TRBJ2-1; D is perhaps TRBD2 (5 bases). Germline values: CDR1 SGHRS, CDR2 YFSETQ. The V end lost 4 bases, the J end lost 10 bases, and 15 bases lay between the germline ends. The CDR3 contains 13 residues. In DNA form, the CDR3 reads TGCGCCAGCAGCCCCCTAGCCCCGCGAGAGCAGTTCTTC. It is translated as CASSPLAPREQFF.

The chain combines TRBV28 with TRBJ2-3; 15 bases are shared with TRBD2. CDR1 is MDHEN and CDR2 is SYDVKM in the germline V gene. The CDR3 loop spans 16 amino acids. V shed 4 bases, J shed 6 bases, and the junction held 5 bases outside the gene matches. CDR3 loop: CASSSGLAGGRDTQYF. The CDR3 DNA is TGTGCCAGCAGTTCGGGACTAGCGGGGGGCAGGGATACGCAGTATTTT.

This clone was found once. This chain joins TRBV7-2 and TRBJ1-5; D remains ambiguous. Trimming took off 0 bases at V and 0 bases at J, with 9 bases between the two ends. Germline CDR1 is SGHTA and CDR2 is FQGNSA. The CDR3 covers 16 residues. The CDR3 region is CASSLARYDSNQPQHF. In nucleotides, the CDR3 is TGTGCCAGCAGCTTAGCACGTTATGATAGCAATCAGCCCCAGCATTTT.

The gene calls are TRBV7-9 and TRBJ1-1; 7 nucleotides agree with TRBD1. Germline lookup yields CDR1 SEHNR and CDR2 FQNEAQ (reference sequence). The V and J ends lost 5 bases and 0 bases, in that order; junction bases with no gene match: 3. This CDR3 is 14 amino acids long. This CDR3 reads CASSRGQMNTEAFF. The CDR3 DNA reads TGTGCCAGCAGCAGGGGACAGATGAACACTGAAGCTTTCTTT.

With respect to this clone: At one end the junction does not follow the germline gene, possibly because of a read error. The chain employs TRBV2 and TRBJ1-2; 8 bases line up with TRBD1. Germline CDR1 and CDR2: SNHLY and FYNNEI. The CDR3 length is 14 residues. The CDR3 region is CASREGQGDYGYTF. DNA of the CDR3: TGTGCCAGCAGAGAAGGACAGGGTGACTATGGCTACACCTTC.

The CDR3 DNA reads as TGTGCCAGCAGTGACGGGGGGCAGAACTATGGCTACACCTTC. Translating gives CASSDGGQNYGYTF. The chain employs TRBV2 and TRBJ1-2; D is possibly TRBD1 (6 bases). Trimming pared 3 bases from V and 2 bases from J, leaving 10 bases between. Germline V gene sequence: CDR1 SNHLY, CDR2 FYNNEI. This CDR3 is built from 14 residues. Complete variable domain (other parts from reference TRBV2 and TRBJ1-2): EPEVTQTPSHQVTQMGQEVILRCVPISNHLYFYWYRQILGQKVEFLVSFYNNEISEKSEIFDDQFSVERPDGSNFTLKIRSTKLEDSAMYFCASSDGGQNYGYTFGSGTRLTVV.

This clone appeared once. The chain has TRBV7-9 and TRBJ1-6; D not certain. Per germline, CDR1 SEHNR and CDR2 FQNEAQ (reference sequence). Trimming removed 8 bases from V and 0 bases from J, with 8 bases in between. The CDR3 runs to 14 residues. This CDR3 is CASSTSSYNSPLHF. Here the CDR3 DNA reads TGTGCCAGCTCGACCAGCTCCTATAATTCACCCCTCCACTTT.

The chain is built from TRBV19 and TRBJ2-6; 10 nucleotides align to TRBD2. In germline, CDR1 is LNHDA, CDR2 SQIVND (reference sequence). The CDR3 spans 18 residues. V lost 3 bases to trimming and J lost 0 bases; unmatched junction nucleotides: 5. The CDR3 nucleotides read TGTGCCAGTAGTATGTCCGGGACTAGCGACTCTGGGGCCAACGTCCTGACTTTC. Its protein product is CASSMSGTSDSGANVLTF.

The chain recombines TRBV28 with TRBJ1-1; D unresolved. Germline V gene sequence: CDR1 MDHEN, CDR2 SYDVKM. The CDR3 length is 11 residues. Trimming shortened V by 11 bases and J by 12 bases, and 19 bases separated the two germline ends. The CDR3 is CAVLSSRATFF. For the CDR3, the DNA is TGTGCCGTCCTTTCCTCCCGGGCGACTTTCTTT.

The chain joins TRBV6-5 to TRBJ1-2; possibly TRBD1 for D (5 bases). Germline V lookup: CDR1 MNHEY, CDR2 SVGAGI. The CDR3 spans 15 residues. V was pared by 4 bases and J by 3 bases, with 15 bases between. The CDR3: CASSWGGPTDYGYTF. DNA of the CDR3: TGTGCCAGCAGTTGGGGGGGTCCGACAGACTATGGCTACACCTTC.

The chain links TRBV9 to TRBJ1-1; 8 nucleotides line up with TRBD1. With V trimmed by 6 bases and J by 4 bases, 23 bases remained unmatched. The CDR3 is made up of 19 amino acids. Per germline, CDR1 SGDLS and CDR2 YYNGEE. This CDR3 reads CASTLLSGTGPADGTEAFF. Written as DNA, the CDR3 is TGTGCCAGCACCTTGCTGTCCGGGACAGGCCCCGCCGACGGCACTGAAGCTTTCTTT.

The chain recombines TRBV28 with TRBJ1-5, with 8 nucleotides matching TRBD1. The CDR3 runs 16 residues. CDR1 MDHEN and CDR2 SYDVKM come from the germline V gene. The V segment lost 2 bases and the J segment 3 bases; nucleotides outside the gene matches: 6. The CDR3 coding sequence is TGTGCCAGCAGTTTAATAGGACAGGGTGCCAATCAGCCCCAGCATTTT. Amino acids: CASSLIGQGANQPQHF.

The chain links TRBV3-1 (or the pseudogene TRBV3-2) to TRBJ2-3; possibly TRBD2 for D (6 bases). The CDR3 is 13 residues long. V gave up 6 bases and J gave up 4 bases, with 11 bases separating them. The germline V gene encodes CDR1 LGHDT and CDR2 YNNKEL (reference sequence). The CDR3 DNA is TGTGCCAGCAGTGGCCGACTAGCAGATACGCAGTATTTT. Protein product: CASSGRLADTQYF.

The V and J genes are TRBV29-1 and TRBJ2-5; TRBD1 aligns across 9 bases. CDR3 length equals 16 residues. The trim removed 0 bases at V and 0 bases at J, leaving 5 bases unmatched. Germline CDR1 SQVTM, CDR2 ANQGSEA. The CDR3 region is CSVEDGTGRHQETQYF. The CDR3 DNA is TGCAGCGTTGAAGATGGGACAGGGAGGCACCAAGAGACCCAGTACTTC.

The rearrangement links TRBV3-1 (or the pseudogene TRBV3-2) to TRBJ2-4, with TRBD2 matching over 8 bases. Looked up from germline, CDR1 is LGHDT and CDR2 is YNNKEL (reference sequence). The CDR3 length is 16 residues. Germline trimming cut 4 bases from V and 0 bases from J; bases unmatched to any gene: 5. The DNA of the CDR3 is TGTGCCAGCAGCCCAAACGGGGGGGTAGCCAAAAACATTCAGTACTTC. It codes for CASSPNGGVAKNIQYF.

This chain links TRBV2 with TRBJ2-4; TRBD2 agrees at 9 bases. V shed 1 base, J shed 2 bases, and the junction held 15 bases outside the gene matches. The CDR3 extends over 20 amino acids. Germline V CDR1 and CDR2: SNHLY, FYNNEI. The CDR3 bases are TGTGCCAGCAGTGAAGTAAGCGGGGGGAATCCGTCCTTGACCAAAAACATTCAGTACTTC. Its translation: CASSEVSGGNPSLTKNIQYF.

The chain uses TRBV6-1 and TRBJ2-5; D may be TRBD2 (5 bases). Between the trimmed V and J ends, which lost 0 bases and 0 bases, there was a span of 8 bases. The length of the CDR3 is 15 residues. The V gene's germline CDR1 is MNHNS and CDR2 SASEGT. The CDR3 bases are TGTGCCAGCAGTGAAGCTACGGGGAACCAAGAGACCCAGTACTTC. Its translation is CASSEATGNQETQYF.

In nucleotides, the CDR3 is TGTGCCAGCACACAGAACTACGAGCAGTACTTC. It is translated as CASTQNYEQYF. The chain links TRBV28 to TRBJ2-7; D is ambiguous. Trimming removed 7 bases from V and 3 bases from J, with 7 bases in between. This CDR3 has 11 residues. CDR1 and CDR2 (germline): MDHEN, SYDVKM.

This chain uses TRBV2 with TRBJ2-7; TRBD2 might be the D (6 bases). The CDR3 sequence is 17 residues long. CDR1 is SNHLY, CDR2 FYNNEI, per germline. V shed 7 bases and J shed 3 bases, with 25 bases lying between them. The CDR3 nucleotides are TGTGCCAGCACCCCGATCGGGCTAGCGAACCAAGTCTACGAGCAGTACTTC. Protein product: CASTPIGLANQVYEQYF.

V usage is TRBV4-3 and J usage is TRBJ2-1; 7 nucleotides align to TRBD2. Germline CDR1 is LGHNA and CDR2 is YSLEER. The length of the CDR3 is 17 residues. V lost 0 bases and J lost 8; bases outside the gene matches: 13. CDR3 in amino acids: CASSQDHVGRGRYEQFF. In DNA form, the CDR3 reads TGCGCCAGCAGCCAAGATCACGTGGGGAGGGGCCGGTATGAGCAGTTCTTC.